The 27 T cell receptor beta chains presented below share a single source sample, sequenced in a study of OX40 agonist ivuxolimab in advanced cancers. Some clones are missing from TCRdb's copy, which holds only in-frame ones; the method was immunoSEQ multiplex PCR. Counted here are around 57,000 clones, about 90% occurring once; the ten biggest clones make up roughly 25%. The source material was CD4+ or CD8+ T cells sorted from blood, sampled in a trial of the OX40 agonist ivuxolimab. Receptors were obtained from an adult with an advanced solid tumor such as melanoma, head and neck, liver or kidney cancer.

The chain carries TRBV6-6 and TRBJ1-2; D is uncertain. The CDR3 consists of 14 residues. V lost 8 bases to trimming and J lost 8 bases, with 21 bases between them. Germline-derived CDR1 and CDR2 are MNHNY and SVGAGI (reference sequence). CDR3 sequence: CASSWETFNGGYTF. The DNA for the CDR3 is TGTGCCAGCTCGTGGGAAACCTTTAACGGGGGCTACACCTTC.

The gene calls are TRBV4-3 and TRBJ1-1; D gene unclear. Looked up from germline, CDR1 is LGHNA and CDR2 is YSLEER. The V end was cut by 4 bases, the J end by 0 bases, with 12 bases between. The CDR3 runs to 15 residues. The CDR3, as DNA: TGCGCCAGCAGCCCAGCCTTCCCCCTGAACACTGAAGCTTTCTTT. Translating it yields CASSPAFPLNTEAFF.

V gene TRBV7-3 combines with J gene TRBJ2-3; tentative D call: TRBD2 (6 bases). The CDR3 spans 15 residues. Germline assignment: CDR1 SGHTA and CDR2 FQGTGA. V lost 1 base and J 4 bases, leaving 12 bases between the germline ends. CDR3: CASSLRSSVADTQYF. For the CDR3, the DNA is TGTGCCAGCAGCTTAAGGTCTAGCGTCGCAGATACGCAGTATTTT.

Turning to this clone: A junction boundary mismatches the germline segment, possibly from a read error. V usage is TRBV4-3 and J usage is TRBJ2-6; D possibly corresponds to TRBD1 (6 bases). CDR1 and CDR2 from the germline V gene are LGHNA and YSLEER. The CDR3 sequence is 18 residues long. CDR3 loop: CASSPGDGSNSGANILTF. Here the CDR3 DNA reads TGCGCCAGCAGCCCAGGGGACGGATCCAACTCTGGGGCCAACATCCTGACTTTC.

This clone came up once. The gene calls are TRBV7-3 and TRBJ2-3; 13 nucleotides line up with TRBD2. Trimming took 5 bases from V and 4 from J; bases not matched to a gene: 3. Germline V gives CDR1 SGHTA, CDR2 FQGTGA. The CDR3 contains 15 residues. The CDR3 coding sequence is TGTGCCAGCAGCCGGACTAGCGGGAGATCAGATACGCAGTATTTT. It yields the protein CASSRTSGRSDTQYF. The complete variable domain, with remaining parts taken from reference TRBV7-3 and TRBJ2-3, reads GAGVSQTPSNKVTEKGKYVELRCDPISGHTALYWYRQSLGQGPEFLIYFQGTGAADDSGLPNDRFFAVRPEGSVSTLKIQRTERGDSAVYLCASSRTSGRSDTQYFGPGTRLTVL.

The chain uses TRBV6-6 and TRBJ2-1; TRBD1 aligns across 7 bases. With V trimmed by 3 bases and J by 7 bases, 6 bases remained unmatched. CDR1 and CDR2 from the germline V gene are MNHNY and SVGAGI (reference sequence). The CDR3 extends over 14 amino acids. The CDR3 spells CASSYRGLLNEQFF. In nucleotides, the CDR3 is TGTGCCAGCAGTTATAGGGGGCTCTTAAATGAGCAGTTCTTC.

The J gene is TRBJ2-7, the V gene TRBV6-1; 7 bases match TRBD2. The CDR3 is made up of 16 amino acids. CDR1 MNHNS and CDR2 SASEGT come from the germline V gene. V was clipped by 0 bases and J by 2 bases; unmatched bases: 7. CDR3: CASSEAPAGVAYEQYV. The CDR3 nucleotides are TGTGCCAGCAGTGAAGCGCCCGCGGGAGTGGCCTACGAGCAGTACGTC.

The chain employs TRBV5-4 and TRBJ1-1; no reliable D call. V lost 4 bases and J 2 bases, leaving 9 bases between the germline ends. Germline CDR1 reads SGHNT; CDR2 reads YYREEE (reference sequence). There are 13 residues in the CDR3. The CDR3 DNA is TGTGCCAGCAGCCGGCCGAAAAACACTGAAGCTTTCTTT. Its protein is CASSRPKNTEAFF.

The chain has TRBV2 and TRBJ1-3; D uncertain. This CDR3 has 15 amino acids. Germline V gives CDR1 SNHLY, CDR2 FYNNEI. The germline V and J ends were trimmed by 1 base and 4 bases, with 11 bases remaining between them. CDR3 sequence (DNA): TGTGCCAGCAGTGAAGTGGAGTTCCTAGGAAACACCATATATTTT. This gives the protein CASSEVEFLGNTIYF.

The chain combines TRBV27 with TRBJ1-5; D is unclear. This CDR3 is 15 amino acids long. Germline CDR1 is MNHEY and CDR2 is SMNVEV (reference sequence). Trimming cost V 3 bases and J 4 bases, with 13 bases left between them. CDR3 sequence (DNA): TGTGCCAGCAGTTTTGGGGTGCCGCGAAATCAGCCCCAGCATTTT. Translated: CASSFGVPRNQPQHF.

The CDR3 DNA sequence: TGTGCCTGGAATGACATGAACACTGAAGCTTTCTTT. This codes for CAWNDMNTEAFF. J is TRBJ1-1 and V is TRBV30; the D is unclear. Germline CDR1 is GTSNPN and CDR2 is SVGIG (reference sequence). V was clipped by 4 bases and J by 0 bases, with 6 bases between them. This CDR3 is built from 12 residues. Together with reference TRBV30 and TRBJ1-1, the CDR3 gives the full variable domain: SQTIHQWPATLVQPVGSPLSLECTVEGTSNPNLYWYRQAAGRGLQLLFYSVGIGQISSEVPQNLSASRPQDRQFILSSKKLLLSDSGFYLCAWNDMNTEAFFGQGTRLTVV.

The CDR3 bases are TGTGCCAGCAGCTCACTGGGCACTGAAGCTTTCTTT. This gives the protein CASSSLGTEAFF. This rearrangement joins TRBV5-6 to TRBJ1-1; no clear D gene. Germline CDR1 reads SGHDT; CDR2 reads YYEEEE. Trimming stripped 3 bases from V and 4 bases from J, with 7 bases between. The CDR3 is made up of 12 amino acids.

The sample holds one count of this clone. The rearrangement joins TRBV28 to TRBJ2-3; 10 nucleotides agree with TRBD2. The V gene's germline CDR1 is MDHEN and CDR2 SYDVKM. This CDR3 spans 17 amino acids. J gave up 2 bases and V 1 base, and 6 bases lay outside the gene matches. The CDR3, as DNA: TGTGCCAGCAGTTTATTGGGGACTAGCGAGGCCACAGATACGCAGTATTTT. Amino acids: CASSLLGTSEATDTQYF.

This rearrangement joins TRBV7-6 to TRBJ1-1, with D tentatively TRBD1 (6 bases). Germline lookup yields CDR1 SGHVS and CDR2 FNYEAQ. The CDR3 is made up of 13 amino acids. The V gene lost 2 bases and the J gene lost 5 bases, with 9 bases spanning the gap. CDR3 amino acids: CASSLTGRTEAFF. The CDR3 DNA reads as TGTGCCAGCAGCTTAACAGGGAGGACTGAAGCTTTCTTT.

V is TRBV4-1 and J is TRBJ2-1; 10 bases map to TRBD1. This CDR3 spans 15 amino acids. Germline V gives CDR1 MGHRA, CDR2 YSYEKL. Trimming took 3 bases from V and 4 from J; bases not matched to a gene: 3. This chain's CDR3 is CASSHGQGVYNEQFF. The CDR3, as DNA: TGCGCCAGCAGCCATGGACAGGGGGTTTACAATGAGCAGTTCTTC.

This clone was detected a few times. The chain uses TRBV6-6 and TRBJ2-2, with D perhaps TRBD2 (5 bases). Germline CDR1 and CDR2: MNHNY and SVGAGI (reference sequence). V was cut by 2 bases and J by 6 bases, with 7 bases left in between. The CDR3 has 13 amino acids. The CDR3 DNA is TGTGCCAGCAGTTACGAGGGATCCGGGGAGCTGTTTTTT. The encoded protein is CASSYEGSGELFF.

The V and J genes are TRBV6-6 and TRBJ1-2, with TRBD1 as a possible D gene (5 bases). Germline values: CDR1 MNHNY, CDR2 SVGAGI (reference sequence). The CDR3 sequence is 14 residues long. V dropped 6 bases and J dropped 4 bases, with 15 bases sitting between them. In DNA, the CDR3 is TGTGCCAGCAGAAGGGACCACCCCGGCTATGGCTACACCTTC. It is translated as CASRRDHPGYGYTF.

V and J are TRBV10-3 and TRBJ1-5, with 9 bases identical to TRBD1. Germline loops: CDR1 ENHRY, CDR2 SYGVKD. CDR3 length: 16 residues. The trim removed 0 bases at V and 2 bases at J, leaving 2 bases unmatched. The CDR3 region is CAISESTGGGNQPQHF. The DNA for the CDR3 is TGTGCCATCAGTGAGTCGACAGGGGGAGGCAATCAGCCCCAGCATTTT.

On this clone: A read error may account for a junction end that differs from germline. This rearrangement joins TRBV28 to TRBJ1-5; the match to TRBD1 covers 7 bases. CDR3 length: 18 amino acids. Germline V gene sequence: CDR1 MDHEN, CDR2 SYDVKM. CDR3 sequence: CASTLRTGVVYSNQPQHF. The DNA of the CDR3 is TGTGCCAGCACTTTACGGACAGGAGTGGTCTATAGCAATCAGCCCCAGCATTTT.

The chain joins TRBV11-2 to TRBJ2-1; no firm D call. The V gene lost 0 bases and the J gene lost 3 bases, with 6 bases spanning the gap. The germline V gene has CDR1 SGHAT and CDR2 FQNNGV. The CDR3 is made up of 14 amino acids. The chain's CDR3 is CASSLDRYYNEQFF. The DNA for the CDR3 is TGTGCCAGCAGCTTAGACAGGTACTACAATGAGCAGTTCTTC.

The chain is built from TRBV6-1 and TRBJ1-4; D gene uncertain. V lost 3 bases and J lost 2, with 10 bases in between. The germline V gene encodes CDR1 MNHNS and CDR2 SASEGT. The CDR3 is made up of 15 amino acids. The CDR3 sequence: CASSEPLWTNEKLFF. DNA for the CDR3: TGTGCCAGCAGTGAGCCTTTGTGGACTAATGAAAAACTGTTTTTT.

The CDR3 coding sequence is TGTGCCAGCAGCCACCACGCAGATCCCTACAATGAGCAGTTCTTC. Its translation: CASSHHADPYNEQFF. V usage is TRBV14 and J usage is TRBJ2-1; D is ambiguous. V was pared by 3 bases and J by 2 bases, with 11 bases between. CDR3 length equals 15 residues. CDR1 is SGHDN, CDR2 FVKESK, per germline.

This clone was observed once. CDR3: CASSRRLAGDQETQYF. In DNA form, the CDR3 reads TGCGCCAGCAGCCGCAGACTAGCGGGAGACCAAGAGACCCAGTACTTC. This chain connects TRBV4-1 to TRBJ2-5; TRBD2 agrees at 12 bases. The CDR3 runs 16 residues. After removal of 4 bases from V and 0 bases from J, the junction contained 3 bases not matched to a gene. Looked up from germline, CDR1 is MGHRA and CDR2 is YSYEKL.

The chain employs TRBV10-3 and TRBJ1-5; D is ambiguous. The CDR3 loop spans 15 amino acids. Trimming left V 3 bases short and J 0 bases short, with 9 bases between. Per germline, CDR1 ENHRY and CDR2 SYGVKD. CDR3 sequence reads: CAISDVGYSNQPQHF. The CDR3 nucleotides are TGTGCCATCAGTGATGTAGGGTATAGCAATCAGCCCCAGCATTTT.

This clone was counted once. The chain couples TRBV11-2 to TRBJ2-5; no reliable D call. CDR1 SGHAT and CDR2 FQNNGV come from the germline V gene. The CDR3 sequence is 14 residues long. Trimming cost V 0 bases and J 4 bases, with 9 bases left between them. CDR3 DNA sequence: TGTGCCAGCAGCTTAGAGGTAGTGGGAGAGACCCAGTACTTC. This gives the protein CASSLEVVGETQYF. The whole variable domain, filled in from reference TRBV11-2 and TRBJ2-5, reads EAGVAQSPRYKIIEKRQSVAFWCNPISGHATLYWYQQILGQGPKLLIQFQNNGVVDDSQLPKDRFSAERLKGVDSTLKIQPAKLEDSAVYLCASSLEVVGETQYFGPGTRLLVL.

This chain uses TRBV7-9 with TRBJ2-7; D uncertain. V dropped 5 bases and J dropped 8 bases, with 13 bases sitting between them. The CDR3 length is 12 residues. Germline V gene sequence: CDR1 SEHNR, CDR2 FQNEAQ (reference sequence). This chain's CDR3 is CASSGLLNQQYF. The CDR3 DNA reads as TGTGCCAGCAGCGGCCTCCTTAACCAGCAGTACTTC.

The V call is TRBV28, the J call TRBJ1-6; the D is unclear. The CDR3 is 13 amino acids. In germline, CDR1 is MDHEN, CDR2 SYDVKM. Trimming cost V 2 bases and J 9 bases, with 8 bases left between them. The CDR3 DNA follows: TGTGCCAGCAGTTTAATCCTCGGTTCACCCCTCCACTTT. Its translation is CASSLILGSPLHF.